These T cell receptor beta chains were read from a single sample in a study of Ad26.COV2.S vaccination and SARS-CoV-2 variants. Assay: immunoSEQ multiplex PCR; the TCRdb copy retains only in-frame clones and omits some. This sample has some 350,000 clones; under 95% occur once, and the top ten carry about 3.9%. The sample in question was peripheral blood, obtained after recovery from COVID-19. These receptors all come from a human donor who had recovered from COVID-19. CDR3s include the opening cysteine and the closing phenylalanine or tryptophan. The order of the fields is J gene, clone size, V gene, D gene, CDR3 DNA, CDR3 protein. A D gene is named only where the DNA matches it firmly. Clone size is stated in some rows and not others, as once, few, many or a class when expanded.

j_call: TRBJ2-5; clone_size: .; v_call: TRBV4-1; d_call: .; cdr3_nt: TGCGCCAGCAGCTCATATCTACCGACAGGGAGGGCACAAGAGACCCAGTACTTC; cdr3_aa: CASSSYLPTGRAQETQYF
j_call: TRBJ1-2; clone_size: few; v_call: TRBV20-1; d_call: .; cdr3_nt: TGCAGTGCCTTGACGGAAATCTACACCTTC; cdr3_aa: CSALTEIYTF
j_call: TRBJ2-1; clone_size: .; v_call: TRBV6-6; d_call: TRBD1; cdr3_nt: TGTGCCAGCAGCCGAGGACAGGGGGCTCTAAATGAGCAGTTCTTC; cdr3_aa: CASSRGQGALNEQFF
j_call: TRBJ2-1; clone_size: .; v_call: TRBV7-6; d_call: TRBD2; cdr3_nt: TGTGCCAGCAGCTTAGCTAGCGGGGGGGCGTGGAATGAGCAGTTCTTC; cdr3_aa: CASSLASGGAWNEQFF
j_call: TRBJ1-2; clone_size: .; v_call: TRBV6-5; d_call: .; cdr3_nt: TGTGCCAGCAGTTATCAGTCTAACTATGGCTACACCTTC; cdr3_aa: CASSYQSNYGYTF
j_call: TRBJ1-1; clone_size: .; v_call: TRBV3-1/TRBV3-2; d_call: .; cdr3_nt: TGTGCCAGCAGCCAAGAAGACAGGCGGGTGAACACTGAAGCTTTCTTT; cdr3_aa: CASSQEDRRVNTEAFF
j_call: TRBJ1-2; clone_size: .; v_call: TRBV29-1; d_call: TRBD1; cdr3_nt: TGCAGCGTCAATGTAGCCGGGACAGGCCCTAACTATGGCTACACCTTC; cdr3_aa: CSVNVAGTGPNYGYTF
j_call: TRBJ2-1; clone_size: .; v_call: TRBV4-1; d_call: .; cdr3_nt: TGCGCCAGCAGCCTTTCCGGGAGTTCAACCAGGGAGCAGTTCTTC; cdr3_aa: CASSLSGSSTREQFF
j_call: TRBJ1-1; clone_size: .; v_call: TRBV28; d_call: .; cdr3_nt: TGTGCCAGCAGTTTAGACAGCCGAGCTTTCTTT; cdr3_aa: CASSLDSRAFF
j_call: TRBJ2-6; clone_size: .; v_call: TRBV9; d_call: .; cdr3_nt: TGTGCCAGCAGCGCCTGGGCGAGCGCTGGGGCCAACGTCCTGACTTTC; cdr3_aa: CASSAWASAGANVLTF
j_call: TRBJ2-1; clone_size: .; v_call: TRBV6-2/TRBV6-3; d_call: .; cdr3_nt: TGTGCCAGCAGTTACACCTACAATGAGCAGTTCTTC; cdr3_aa: CASSYTYNEQFF
j_call: TRBJ1-5; clone_size: once; v_call: TRBV25-1; d_call: .; cdr3_nt: TGTGCCAGCTCTGAGGCGGGGGTTAATCAGCCCCAGCATTTT; cdr3_aa: CASSEAGVNQPQHF
j_call: TRBJ1-5; clone_size: once; v_call: TRBV19; d_call: .; cdr3_nt: TGTGCCAGTATTACGGGGGCTGGCAATCAGCCCCAGCATTTT; cdr3_aa: CASITGAGNQPQHF
j_call: TRBJ1-2; clone_size: .; v_call: TRBV29-1; d_call: .; cdr3_nt: TGCAGCGTTGAAGATCGAGGGGGCTACACCTTC; cdr3_aa: CSVEDRGGYTF
j_call: TRBJ1-3; clone_size: .; v_call: TRBV10-3; d_call: TRBD1; cdr3_nt: TGTGCCATCAGTGAAGACAGGGGTGTCACCATATATTTT; cdr3_aa: CAISEDRGVTIYF
j_call: TRBJ1-5; clone_size: .; v_call: TRBV2; d_call: .; cdr3_nt: TGTGCCAGCAGCCGGGAAGGTGACCCCAATCAGCCCCAGCATTTT; cdr3_aa: CASSREGDPNQPQHF
j_call: TRBJ2-3; clone_size: .; v_call: TRBV15; d_call: .; cdr3_nt: TGTGCCACCAGCAGAGCTGATAAGTCCAGTGGGCAGTATTTT; cdr3_aa: CATSRADKSSGQYF
j_call: TRBJ1-2; clone_size: .; v_call: TRBV3-1/TRBV3-2; d_call: .; cdr3_nt: TGTGCCAGCAGCCAGGACCTTGGCTACACCTTC; cdr3_aa: CASSQDLGYTF
j_call: TRBJ1-2; clone_size: .; v_call: TRBV4-1; d_call: .; cdr3_nt: TGCGCCAGCAGCCAAGATAAGACGGTTCTACATGGCTACACCTTC; cdr3_aa: CASSQDKTVLHGYTF
j_call: TRBJ1-3; clone_size: .; v_call: TRBV9; d_call: .; cdr3_nt: TGTGCCAGCAGCCTCGACCTGGGGGGAAACACCATATATTTT; cdr3_aa: CASSLDLGGNTIYF
j_call: TRBJ2-6; clone_size: .; v_call: TRBV13; d_call: .; cdr3_nt: TGTGCCAGCAGCTTAAAATGGGGGTCAGGGACTTCTGGGGCCAACGTCCTGACTTTC; cdr3_aa: CASSLKWGSGTSGANVLTF
j_call: TRBJ2-4; clone_size: .; v_call: TRBV4-1; d_call: .; cdr3_nt: TGCGCCAGCAGCCTCCTACAGGCGGATCTAGCCAAAAACATTCAGTACTTC; cdr3_aa: CASSLLQADLAKNIQYF
j_call: TRBJ2-1; clone_size: .; v_call: TRBV18; d_call: .; cdr3_nt: TGTGCCAGCTCACGATCTGGGGCAGACTACAATGAGCAGTTCTTC; cdr3_aa: CASSRSGADYNEQFF
j_call: TRBJ2-5; clone_size: .; v_call: TRBV11-2; d_call: .; cdr3_nt: TGTGCCAGCAGCACCGGGTTCCAAGAGACCCAGTACTTC; cdr3_aa: CASSTGFQETQYF
j_call: TRBJ1-3; clone_size: many; v_call: TRBV2; d_call: .; cdr3_nt: TGTGCCAGCTCCAGGGAGGACAGCTCTGGAAACACCATATATTTT; cdr3_aa: CASSREDSSGNTIYF
j_call: TRBJ1-4; clone_size: .; v_call: TRBV7-8; d_call: .; cdr3_nt: TGTGCCAGCAGCTTAGGATGGGCGGACCCGGAAAAACTGTTTTTT; cdr3_aa: CASSLGWADPEKLFF
j_call: TRBJ1-5; clone_size: .; v_call: TRBV6-5; d_call: TRBD1; cdr3_nt: TGTGCCAGCAGTTACTTAGGGGGCCTCAATCAGCCCCAGCATTTT; cdr3_aa: CASSYLGGLNQPQHF
j_call: TRBJ1-2; clone_size: .; v_call: TRBV19; d_call: .; cdr3_nt: TGTGCCAGTAGGCAGCTAAACTATGGCTACACCTTC; cdr3_aa: CASRQLNYGYTF
j_call: TRBJ1-5; clone_size: few; v_call: TRBV3-1/TRBV3-2; d_call: .; cdr3_nt: TGTGCCAGCAGCCAGGCCCTCCAGGGCAATCAGCCCCAGCATTTT; cdr3_aa: CASSQALQGNQPQHF
j_call: TRBJ1-4; clone_size: .; v_call: TRBV19; d_call: .; cdr3_nt: TGTGCCAGTAGTATAGGTGAGGGAAGGAACGAAAAACTGTTTTTT; cdr3_aa: CASSIGEGRNEKLFF
j_call: TRBJ1-6; clone_size: .; v_call: TRBV4-1; d_call: .; cdr3_nt: TGCGCCAGCAGCCCCACAGATGGGGCGAGCTCCTATAATTCACCCCTCCACTTT; cdr3_aa: CASSPTDGASSYNSPLHF
j_call: TRBJ2-3; clone_size: .; v_call: TRBV7-8; d_call: TRBD2; cdr3_nt: TGTGCCAGCAAACCAGGACTAGCGGGGACTGCTAGCACAGATACGCAGTATTTT; cdr3_aa: CASKPGLAGTASTDTQYF
j_call: TRBJ1-2; clone_size: few; v_call: TRBV7-9; d_call: .; cdr3_nt: TGTGCCAGCAGCTCCGGTGACTATGGCTACACCTTC; cdr3_aa: CASSSGDYGYTF
j_call: TRBJ2-7; clone_size: .; v_call: TRBV10-3; d_call: .; cdr3_nt: TGTGCCATCGCCCAGGGCGGGTACGAGCAGTACTTC; cdr3_aa: CAIAQGGYEQYF
j_call: TRBJ2-5; clone_size: .; v_call: TRBV11-2; d_call: TRBD1; cdr3_nt: TGTGCCAGCAGCTTAGCGGGACAGGGGCGAGAGACCCAGTACTTC; cdr3_aa: CASSLAGQGRETQYF
j_call: TRBJ1-2; clone_size: .; v_call: TRBV18; d_call: .; cdr3_nt: TGTGCCAGCTCACATTTAGGAGGGCAGGACTATGGCTACACCTTC; cdr3_aa: CASSHLGGQDYGYTF
j_call: TRBJ2-7; clone_size: .; v_call: TRBV7-9; d_call: .; cdr3_nt: TGTGCCAGCCGCGAAAATGACCTCCCCTACGAGCAGTACTTC; cdr3_aa: CASRENDLPYEQYF
j_call: TRBJ2-5; clone_size: .; v_call: TRBV5-5; d_call: .; cdr3_nt: TGTGCCAGCAGCTTGGTGGCGGGGAAAGAGATGACCCAGTACTTC; cdr3_aa: CASSLVAGKEMTQYF
j_call: TRBJ1-1; clone_size: .; v_call: TRBV19; d_call: .; cdr3_nt: TGTGCCAGTAGTGGCATAGACAGTATGAACACTGAAGCTTTCTTT; cdr3_aa: CASSGIDSMNTEAFF
j_call: TRBJ1-2; clone_size: once; v_call: TRBV6-5; d_call: .; cdr3_nt: TGTGCCAGCAGCCCCGGGACACTTATTAACTATGGCTACACCTTC; cdr3_aa: CASSPGTLINYGYTF
j_call: TRBJ2-3; clone_size: .; v_call: TRBV3-1/TRBV3-2; d_call: TRBD2; cdr3_nt: TGTGCCAGCAGCCAAGTCCCGGCAGCGTGGGGGGGTACAGATACGCAGTATTTT; cdr3_aa: CASSQVPAAWGGTDTQYF
j_call: TRBJ2-7; clone_size: .; v_call: TRBV29-1; d_call: .; cdr3_nt: TGCAGCGTCGCTCGGGGGCCCTACGAGCAGTACTTC; cdr3_aa: CSVARGPYEQYF
j_call: TRBJ1-5; clone_size: .; v_call: TRBV15; d_call: .; cdr3_nt: TGTGCCACCAGCAGAGGGGCAGGGCCTCAGCCCCAGCATTTT; cdr3_aa: CATSRGAGPQPQHF
j_call: TRBJ2-5; clone_size: .; v_call: TRBV12-3/TRBV12-4; d_call: .; cdr3_nt: TGTGCCAGCAGTTTACGACAGAAAGAGACCCAGTACTTC; cdr3_aa: CASSLRQKETQYF
j_call: TRBJ2-3; clone_size: once; v_call: TRBV6-4; d_call: TRBD2; cdr3_nt: TGTGCCAGCAGTGAGGGTAGCGGGGGGGCCTCAGATACGCAGTATTTT; cdr3_aa: CASSEGSGGASDTQYF
j_call: TRBJ1-5; clone_size: .; v_call: TRBV12-2; d_call: .; cdr3_nt: TGTGCAAGTCGCTTAGCAGACGAGGTGGGGTCGAGCAATCAGCCCCAGCATTTT; cdr3_aa: CASRLADEVGSSNQPQHF
j_call: TRBJ1-2; clone_size: .; v_call: TRBV20-1; d_call: .; cdr3_nt: TGCAGTTCCTATGGCTACACCTTC; cdr3_aa: CSSYGYTF
j_call: TRBJ1-6; clone_size: .; v_call: TRBV5-6; d_call: .; cdr3_nt: TGTGCCAGCAATGGGGACGGAAATTCACCCCTCCACTTT; cdr3_aa: CASNGDGNSPLHF
j_call: TRBJ1-2; clone_size: .; v_call: TRBV29-1; d_call: .; cdr3_nt: TGCAGCGTTGAAGATCGGGGCGGGGGAGATGGCTACACCTTC; cdr3_aa: CSVEDRGGGDGYTF
j_call: TRBJ1-4; clone_size: .; v_call: TRBV6-4; d_call: .; cdr3_nt: TGTGCCAACAAACGAAGGGGCCCAACTAATGAAAAACTGTTTTTT; cdr3_aa: CANKRRGPTNEKLFF
j_call: TRBJ1-1; clone_size: .; v_call: TRBV14; d_call: .; cdr3_nt: TGTGCCAGCAGTAGGCCCCCGGGGACTGAAGCTTTCTTT; cdr3_aa: CASSRPPGTEAFF
j_call: TRBJ1-2; clone_size: once; v_call: TRBV3-1/TRBV3-2; d_call: .; cdr3_nt: TGTGCCAGCAGGGGGAGAGCACTCAACTATGGCTACACCTTC; cdr3_aa: CASRGRALNYGYTF
j_call: TRBJ1-1; clone_size: once; v_call: TRBV3-1/TRBV3-2; d_call: .; cdr3_nt: TGTGCCAGCAGCCAAGTGGGCGGCGGTGAAGCTTTCTTT; cdr3_aa: CASSQVGGGEAFF
j_call: TRBJ1-2; clone_size: .; v_call: TRBV18; d_call: TRBD1; cdr3_nt: TGTGCCAGCTCACCACCGGGACCACAGGGGTCGAACTATGGCTACACCTTC; cdr3_aa: CASSPPGPQGSNYGYTF
j_call: TRBJ2-1; clone_size: .; v_call: TRBV15; d_call: .; cdr3_nt: TGTGCCACCAGCGAACGATTGAACAATGAGCAGTTCTTC; cdr3_aa: CATSERLNNEQFF